Listed below are T cell receptor beta chains from one sample, sequenced in a study of patients and donors after allogeneic stem cell transplantation. TCRdb itself ran the RT-PCR reads through MiXCR, one entry per CDR3 protein. The table shows about 960,000 distinct CDR3 sequences, with more than 15% occurring only once. Sequencing was carried out using blood, either unsorted or a sorted T cell fraction (not recorded which). The receptors were sampled from a human donor who was either an allogeneic HSCT recipient or a stem cell or donor lymphocyte infusion donor (not recorded which). It is not recorded whose cells these are; they may come from a transplant donor. The CDR3 runs from the conserved cysteine through the conserved F or W. The D gene is left open where the match is weak. Part of the rows lack a size; the others show once, few, many or a class for expanded clones.

v_gene	d_gene	j_gene	abundance	CDR3aa	CDR3nt
TRBV7-9	TRBD1	TRBJ2-1	NA	CASSSRAAGGEQFF	TGTGCCAGCAGCTCCCGGGCCGCAGGGGGTGAGCAGTTCTTC
TRBV25-1	TRBD2	TRBJ2-7	NA	CASSELWLAGDFHSYEQYF	TGTGCCAGCAGTGAATTGTGGCTAGCGGGGGACTTTCACTCCTACGAGCAGTACTTC
TRBV20-1	NA	TRBJ2-1	few	CSAQTGSVWNEQFF	TGCAGTGCGCAGACTGGGTCGGTGTGGAATGAGCAGTTCTTC
TRBV29-1	NA	TRBJ2-3	few	CSISGGSTDTQYF	TGCAGCATCTCCGGTGGTAGCACAGATACGCAGTATTTT
TRBV5-1	TRBD1	TRBJ2-5	many	CASSLRQGGETQYF	TGCGCCAGCAGCTTGCGACAGGGCGGAGAGACCCAGTACTTC
TRBV2	NA	TRBJ2-2	NA	CASSETQGGTGELFF	TGTGCCAGCAGTGAAACCCAGGGTGGTACCGGGGAGCTGTTTTTT
TRBV20-1	NA	TRBJ1-4	few	CSASVGANEKLFF	TGCAGTGCTAGTGTGGGAGCTAATGAAAAACTGTTTTTT
TRBV7-9	NA	TRBJ2-1	NA	CASSSRAGYNEQFF	TGTGCCAGCAGCTCCCGGGCAGGCTACAATGAGCAGTTCTTC
TRBV18	NA	TRBJ2-7	few	CASSPAGTSAYEQYF	TGTGCCAGCTCACCTGCCGGGACAAGCGCCTACGAGCAGTACTTC
TRBV5-6	NA	TRBJ1-1	NA	CASNERQDTEAFF	TGTGCCAGCAACGAACGACAGGACACTGAAGCTTTCTTT
TRBV16	TRBD2	TRBJ2-1	NA	CASSLSSGYSYNEQFF	TGTGCCAGCAGTCTTTCTAGCGGGTATTCCTACAATGAGCAGTTCTTC
TRBV6-5	TRBD2	TRBJ2-5	few	CASSSQTSGSETQYF	TGTGCCAGCAGTTCTCAGACTAGCGGGTCGGAGACCCAGTACTTC
TRBV5-4	NA	TRBJ1-2	NA	CASSFGPTGNYGYTF	TGTGCCAGCAGCTTCGGGCCCACCGGGAACTATGGCTACACCTTC
TRBV7-9	TRBD1	TRBJ2-5	few	CASSLRPGGSQETQYF	TGTGCCAGCAGCTTGAGGCCAGGGGGATCGCAAGAGACCCAGTACTTC
TRBV7-9	NA	TRBJ1-6	NA	CASSLAASLNSPLHF	TGTGCCAGCAGCTTAGCCGCCAGCCTGAATTCACCCCTCCACTTT
TRBV7-6	NA	TRBJ1-1	many	CASSLGDLFLRGKVTEAFF	TGTGCCAGCAGCTTAGGGGACCTGTTTCTGCGTGGGAAGGTCACTGAAGCTTTCTTT
TRBV5-1	NA	TRBJ1-1	NA	CASSLNGGSNTEAFF	TGCGCCAGCAGCCTAAACGGGGGATCGAACACTGAAGCTTTCTTT
TRBV19	TRBD1	TRBJ1-3	few	CASSIGQGSSGNTIYF	TGTGCCAGTAGTATCGGACAGGGAAGCTCTGGAAACACCATATATTTT
TRBV5-1	NA	TRBJ2-1	NA	CASSLTNPPQGEQFF	TGCGCCAGCAGCTTGACTAACCCCCCTCAGGGTGAGCAGTTCTTC
TRBV20-1	TRBD2	TRBJ2-7	NA	CSARWRGAPYEQYF	TGCAGTGCTAGATGGCGGGGGGCACCCTACGAGCAGTACTTC
TRBV11-2	NA	TRBJ1-1	NA	CASSPAGTLNTEAFF	TGTGCCAGCAGCCCAGCCGGGACATTGAACACTGAAGCTTTCTTT
TRBV12-3/TRBV12-4	NA	TRBJ1-3	NA	CASSQLVGSSSGNTIYF	TGTGCCAGCAGCCAATTGGTAGGGTCCAGCTCTGGAAACACCATATATTTT
TRBV7-6	TRBD2	TRBJ2-3	NA	CASSLIFAGEVTDSQYF	TGTGCCAGCAGCTTAATCTTTGCGGGGGAGGTCACAGATTCGCAGTATTTT
TRBV12-3/TRBV12-4	TRBD1	TRBJ1-2	NA	CASSLPPTGGVSYGYTF	TGTGCCAGCAGTTTACCCCCCACAGGGGGCGTCTCATATGGCTACACCTTC